This TCR beta chain was observed in a study of identical twins. About this clonotype: Its antigen is undetermined.

CDR1 is MDHEN and CDR2 is SYDVKM in the germline V gene. CDR3 length equals 15 residues. V lost 5 bases to trimming and J lost 5 bases; unmatched junction nucleotides: 7. Healthy Caucasians, and only they, were the donors. Notes on the study in general: Whereas memory repertoires showed no such difference, abundant cord blood beta clonotypes carried fewer insertions.

TCRdb ran MiXCR on the 5' RACE reads and lists one entry per CDR3 protein. The table includes about 570,000 distinct CDR3 sequences, 9% to 10% detected once. Separately, the same data were catalogued under a study of yellow fever vaccine responses in identical twins.

Sequenced sample: PBMCs. The receptor was isolated from a woman aged 18-30 years in good health. The rearrangement links TRBV28 to TRBJ2-7, with 12 bases aligning to TRBD2. The CDR3 spells CASSPGTSGPNEQYF. DNA of the CDR3: TGTGCCAGCAGTCCCGGGACTAGCGGGCCAAACGAGCAGTACTTC.